Following are 26 T cell receptor beta chains from one sample sequenced in a study of blood T cell repertoires in COVID-19. Sequencing used immunoSEQ multiplex PCR; TCRdb keeps in-frame clones, though not all of them. Of tens of thousands of clones listed, around 79% were seen once; the top ten hold roughly a sixth. Sequencing used peripheral blood. The receptor set was obtained from a woman in her 50s with active or convalescent COVID-19.

The V call is TRBV5-1, the J call TRBJ1-5, with D unclear. V was clipped by 2 bases and J by 5 bases, with 8 bases between them. The germline V gene encodes CDR1 SGHRS and CDR2 YFSETQ. The CDR3 has 13 amino acids. CDR3 in amino acids: CASSLGTDQPQHF. CDR3 nucleotide sequence: TGCGCCAGCAGCTTAGGCACAGATCAGCCCCAGCATTTT.

V usage is TRBV30 and J usage is TRBJ2-3; 9 bases are shared with TRBD1. Germline V gene sequence: CDR1 GTSNPN, CDR2 SVGIG (reference sequence). The CDR3 spans 16 residues. V lost 0 bases and J lost 3; bases outside the gene matches: 7. The CDR3 DNA follows: TGTGCCTGGAGTGTTGGGACAGGGAGTGTTACAGATACGCAGTATTTT. This sequence encodes CAWSVGTGSVTDTQYF.

The J gene is TRBJ2-1, the V gene TRBV3-1 (or the pseudogene TRBV3-2); D is uncertain. V gave up 4 bases and J gave up 6 bases, with 10 bases separating them. CDR1 is LGHDT, CDR2 YNNKEL, per germline (reference sequence). The CDR3 has 13 residues. The CDR3 reads CASSRTTSNEQFF. The CDR3 nucleotides are TGTGCCAGCAGCCGAACTACCTCCAATGAGCAGTTCTTC.

The rearrangement links TRBV2 to TRBJ2-7; 14 nucleotides line up with TRBD2. V lost 8 bases, J lost 2 bases, and 8 bases stayed unmatched. The CDR3 is 16 amino acids. The germline CDR1 and CDR2 sequences are SNHLY and FYNNEI. CDR3 residues: CASRRKGLAGAYEQYF. The CDR3, as DNA: TGTGCCAGCCGCAGGAAGGGACTAGCGGGAGCCTACGAGCAGTACTTC.

The chain joins TRBV7-2 to TRBJ2-7; the match to TRBD1 covers 8 bases. CDR3 size: 14 residues. In germline, CDR1 is SGHTA, CDR2 FQGNSA. J lost 7 bases, V lost 1 base, and 6 bases had no gene match. CDR3 region: CASSLVDRGQEQYF. For the CDR3, the DNA is TGTGCCAGCAGCTTAGTAGACAGGGGTCAAGAGCAGTACTTC.

V gene TRBV27 combines with J gene TRBJ1-2, with 8 bases matching TRBD1. The CDR3 loop spans 15 amino acids. V was pared by 5 bases and J by 8 bases, with 13 bases of the junction left unmatched. In germline, CDR1 is MNHEY, CDR2 SMNVEV (reference sequence). CDR3 sequence reads: CASSQRTGPMIGYTF. The CDR3 DNA is TGTGCCAGCAGTCAAAGGACAGGGCCCATGATCGGCTACACCTTC.

The chain uses TRBV7-9 and TRBJ2-7, with 9 bases matching TRBD1. This CDR3 contains 14 residues. Germline assignment: CDR1 SEHNR and CDR2 FQNEAQ (reference sequence). After removal of 1 base from V and 2 bases from J, the junction contained 0 bases not matched to a gene. CDR3 loop: CASSLGTGAYEQYF. The CDR3 nucleotides are TGTGCCAGCAGCTTAGGGACAGGGGCCTACGAGCAGTACTTC. Looking up the rest from reference TRBV7-9 and TRBJ2-7 gives the full variable domain: DTGVSQNPRHKITKRGQNVTFRCDPISEHNRLYWYRQTLGQGPEFLTYFQNEAQLEKSRLLSDRFSAERPKGSFSTLEIQRTEQGDSAMYLCASSLGTGAYEQYFGPGTRLTVT.

This clone appeared a few times. CDR3 amino acids: CSASARLGYTF. CDR3 nucleotides: TGCAGTGCCTCAGCCAGGTTGGGCTACACCTTC. The J gene is TRBJ1-2, the V gene TRBV20-1; D remains ambiguous. The CDR3 runs 11 residues. Germline CDR1 reads DFQATT; CDR2 reads SNEGSKA (reference sequence). V gave up 6 bases and J gave up 8 bases, with 13 bases separating them.

The rearrangement uses TRBV6-4 and TRBJ2-7; 12 bases align to TRBD2. CDR3 length equals 14 residues. V lost 9 bases, J lost 6 bases, and 9 bases stayed unmatched. Germline CDR1 MRHNA, CDR2 SNTAGT. The CDR3 DNA is TGTGCCAGTTTCAGACTAGCGGGAGCACCCGAGCAGTACTTC. It specifies CASFRLAGAPEQYF.

This clone was seen only a few times. The V call is TRBV5-6, the J call TRBJ2-7; D unresolved. CDR1 is SGHDT, CDR2 YYEEEE, per germline. Trimming removed 0 bases from V and 2 bases from J, with 15 bases in between. The CDR3 has 16 residues. The CDR3 reads CASSLALWSSPYEQYF. The CDR3 region has the DNA TGTGCCAGCAGCTTGGCCCTCTGGAGTTCACCCTACGAGCAGTACTTC.

DNA of the CDR3: TGTGCCAGCAGCGTACTTGGGCAGGGAAACGGCTACACCTTC. Protein: CASSVLGQGNGYTF. The rearrangement uses TRBV9 and TRBJ1-2, with a tentative D call TRBD1 (5 bases). V was trimmed by 1 base and J by 8 bases, leaving 15 bases between them. Per germline, CDR1 SGDLS and CDR2 YYNGEE. The CDR3 has 14 residues.

The V and J genes are TRBV7-8 and TRBJ2-7, with 8 bases matching TRBD2. CDR3 length: 14 residues. With 6 bases clipped from V and 1 base from J, the junction kept 5 bases outside the gene matches. Germline V gene data show CDR1 as SGHVS and CDR2 as FQNEAQ. CDR3 in DNA: TGTGCCAGCAGTTTACTAGCGGAATCCTACGAGCAGTACTTC. Translating it yields CASSLLAESYEQYF.

This clone was recorded once. V gene TRBV3-1 (or the pseudogene TRBV3-2) combines with J gene TRBJ2-2; 9 bases map to TRBD1. This CDR3 spans 16 amino acids. Unmatched junction bases numbered 7, after V lost 3 bases and J lost 5 bases. CDR1 and CDR2 (germline): LGHDT, YNNKEL (reference sequence). The CDR3 spells CASSHPGQGITGELFF. CDR3 DNA sequence: TGTGCCAGCAGCCACCCGGGACAGGGAATTACCGGGGAGCTGTTTTTT.

This chain links TRBV25-1 with TRBJ2-3; the D gene is possibly TRBD2 (5 bases). The V gene lost 6 bases and the J gene lost 1 base, with 20 bases spanning the gap. The CDR3 totals 17 residues. The germline V gene encodes CDR1 MGHDK and CDR2 SYGVNS. CDR3 amino acids: CASSHREGEVGTDTQYF. The CDR3, as DNA: TGTGCCAGCAGCCACAGAGAGGGAGAGGTCGGCACAGATACGCAGTATTTT.

The chain recombines TRBV5-1 with TRBJ1-6; D is uncertain. V lost 4 bases to trimming and J lost 10 bases, with 18 bases between them. This CDR3 region has 15 residues. The germline V gene has CDR1 SGHRS and CDR2 YFSETQ. The CDR3 loop is CASSLRYREESPLHF. The CDR3 bases are TGCGCCAGCAGCCTGAGGTATAGGGAGGAATCACCCCTCCACTTT.

The J gene is TRBJ2-7, the V gene TRBV5-6; perhaps TRBD2 as D (5 bases). The V and J ends lost 7 bases and 1 base respectively, with 18 bases between them. The CDR3 spans 15 residues. From germline, CDR1 is SGHDT and CDR2 YYEEEE. The CDR3 bases are TGTGCCAGCGTCTTTTGGGGAGCGGTTTCCTACGAGCAGTACTTC. As protein: CASVFWGAVSYEQYF.

The chain links TRBV10-3 to TRBJ2-1, with 7 bases that match TRBD2. The CDR3 consists of 14 residues. V lost 6 bases to trimming and J lost 0 bases; unmatched junction nucleotides: 2. Germline V lookup: CDR1 ENHRY, CDR2 SYGVKD. CDR3 nucleotides: TGTGCCATCAGGAAGCGGGACTCCTACAATGAGCAGTTCTTC. Translated, it gives CAIRKRDSYNEQFF.

In this sample, this clone is medium-sized. J is TRBJ2-7 and V is TRBV5-1; 8 bases agree with TRBD2. This CDR3 contains 15 residues. The V gene end was trimmed by 3 bases and the J gene end by 5 bases; junction bases not matched to a gene: 10. Germline CDR1 reads SGHRS; CDR2 reads YFSETQ. CDR3 sequence (DNA): TGCGCCAGCAGCTCGGACGGGAGGGCCGTCGACGAGCAGTACTTC. Amino acid sequence: CASSSDGRAVDEQYF.

With regard to this clone: Mismatch with germline at one junction end may stem from a read error. The chain carries TRBV18 and TRBJ1-1; D possibly corresponds to TRBD1 (6 bases). CDR3 length equals 14 residues. CDR1 is KGHSH, CDR2 LQKENI, per germline. The CDR3, as DNA: TGTGCCAGCTCACTACCGCAGGGGAACCCTGAAGCTTTCTTT. Translating it yields CASSLPQGNPEAFF.

The CDR3 is CASSQPGTGIAKNIQYF. The CDR3 DNA is TGTGCCAGCAGCCAACCCGGGACAGGAATAGCCAAAAACATTCAGTACTTC. This chain links TRBV5-4 with TRBJ2-4, with 8 bases matching TRBD1. CDR3 length: 17 amino acids. The germline gives CDR1 SGHNT, CDR2 YYREEE (reference sequence). With 4 bases clipped from V and 0 bases from J, the junction kept 9 bases outside the gene matches. The full variable domain, completed using reference TRBV5-4 and TRBJ2-4, is ETGVTQSPTHLIKTRGQQVTLRCSSQSGHNTVSWYQQALGQGPQFIFQYYREEENGRGNFPPRFSGLQFPNYSSELNVNALELDDSALYLCASSQPGTGIAKNIQYFGAGTRLSVL.

As for this clone: The germline gene is not matched at one end of the junction; a read error may be the cause. The chain carries TRBV2 and TRBJ2-7, with 10 bases matching TRBD2. CDR1 and CDR2 from the germline V gene are SNHLY and FYNNEI. This CDR3 comprises 13 residues. CDR3 DNA sequence: TGTGCCAGCAGTGAAGCAGCTAGCGGGAGAGGGGACTTC. Amino acids: CASSEAASGRGDF.

The chain uses TRBV4-1 and TRBJ1-4; 9 bases map to TRBD1. CDR3 length: 15 amino acids. Germline CDR1 MGHRA, CDR2 YSYEKL. The J segment lost 0 bases and the V segment lost 6 bases, leaving 2 bases of the junction unmatched. The CDR3 DNA sequence: TGCGCCAGCAGAGGACAGGGGTCAACTAATGAAAAACTGTTTTTT. Translation gives CASRGQGSTNEKLFF.

This clone showed up just a few times. This chain joins TRBV19 and TRBJ1-2; perhaps TRBD1 as D (6 bases). Trimming cost V 10 bases and J 0 bases, with 24 bases left between them. Germline V gives CDR1 LNHDA, CDR2 SQIVND (reference sequence). The CDR3 consists of 17 residues. In DNA, the CDR3 is TGTGCCACCGTGTCTGGGGGCTCCAGGCTGACTAACTATGGCTACACCTTC. As protein: CATVSGGSRLTNYGYTF.

This clone came up a few times. The gene calls are TRBV12-3 or TRBV12-4 and TRBJ2-7; TRBD1 agrees at 8 bases. Trimming cost V 5 bases and J 5 bases; bases outside gene matches: 2. This CDR3 is 12 amino acids long. The CDR3 reads CASSPGGHEQYF. DNA of the CDR3: TGTGCCAGCAGTCCAGGGGGCCACGAGCAGTACTTC.

The genes are TRBV7-9 and TRBJ1-4; D unclear. The CDR3 loop spans 13 amino acids. Germline assignment: CDR1 SEHNR and CDR2 FQNEAQ (reference sequence). The V and J ends lost 2 bases and 6 bases respectively, with 7 bases between them. The CDR3 reads CASSLFLDEKLFF. The CDR3, as DNA: TGTGCCAGCAGCTTATTCTTAGATGAAAAACTGTTTTTT.

J is TRBJ2-1 and V is TRBV10-1; the match to TRBD2 covers 9 bases. V dropped 4 bases and J dropped 2; count of bases not matched to a gene: 0. Germline lookup yields CDR1 WNHNN and CDR2 SYGVQD (reference sequence). This CDR3 region has 14 residues. The chain's CDR3 is CASSGTSAYNEQFF. The DNA of the CDR3 is TGCGCCAGCAGTGGGACTAGCGCCTACAATGAGCAGTTCTTC.